These 31 T cell receptor beta chains came from one sample sequenced in a study of blood T cell repertoires in COVID-19 (dated by TCRdb to 2019 to 2021). To prepare the library, the immunoSEQ multiplex PCR assay was applied. In its TCRdb copy, this immuneACCESS table keeps in-frame sequences only and misses some clones. Where compared with another copy, unresolved V genes explain less than half of these, and the others have no known cause. This sample lists roughly 150,000 clones; around four fifths were detected once. The ten largest clones represent around 2.8% of the sample. The specimen sequenced was peripheral blood. All receptors derive from a man between 65 and 79 years old with acute or convalescent COVID-19.

This rearrangement joins TRBV5-1 to TRBJ2-7; 9 nucleotides align to TRBD1. Germline V gene sequence: CDR1 SGHRS, CDR2 YFSETQ. J gave up 6 bases and V 4 bases, and 11 bases lay outside the gene matches. The CDR3 is made up of 15 amino acids. The CDR3 DNA follows: TGCGCCAGCAGCAGAGGGCAGGACAGGGGTGGCGAGCAGTACTTC. Amino acid sequence: CASSRGQDRGGEQYF.

The chain joins TRBV7-7 to TRBJ2-1, with 9 positions matching TRBD2. The junction had 4 bases not matched to a gene; V was cut back by 5 bases and J by 2 bases. The CDR3 sequence is 15 residues long. The germline gives CDR1 SSHAT, CDR2 FNYEAQ (reference sequence). The CDR3: CASSLSGGAYNEQFF. CDR3 in DNA: TGTGCCAGCAGCCTTAGCGGGGGCGCCTACAATGAGCAGTTCTTC. The full variable domain, completed using reference TRBV7-7 and TRBJ2-1, is GAGVSQSPRYKVTKRGQDVTLRCDPISSHATLYWYQQALGQGPEFLTYFNYEAQPDKSGLPSDRFSAERPEGSISTLTIQRTEQRDSAMYRCASSLSGGAYNEQFFGPGTRLTVL.

This rearrangement joins TRBV10-3 to TRBJ2-3; 8 bases line up with TRBD1. The V and J ends lost 4 bases and 5 bases, in that order; junction bases with no gene match: 11. The CDR3 extends over 16 amino acids. Germline CDR1 ENHRY, CDR2 SYGVKD. The DNA of the CDR3 is TGTGCCATCAGTGGAGGGGGACAGGACGGTCAAGATACGCAGTATTTT. Its translation: CAISGGGQDGQDTQYF.

The chain is built from TRBV7-9 and TRBJ2-7, with D perhaps TRBD2 (6 bases). V shed 3 bases and J shed 3 bases, with 12 bases lying between them. CDR1 SEHNR and CDR2 FQNEAQ come from the germline V gene (reference sequence). The CDR3 totals 14 residues. CDR3 coding DNA: TGTGCCAGCAGCTTGGTGGGACTGATCTACGAGCAGTACTTC. Its translation is CASSLVGLIYEQYF. Drawing the rest from reference TRBV7-9 and TRBJ2-7, the complete variable domain is DTGVSQNPRHKITKRGQNVTFRCDPISEHNRLYWYRQTLGQGPEFLTYFQNEAQLEKSRLLSDRFSAERPKGSFSTLEIQRTEQGDSAMYLCASSLVGLIYEQYFGPGTRLTVT.

The chain uses TRBV3-1 (or the pseudogene TRBV3-2) and TRBJ1-6; 7 bases align to TRBD1. The V segment lost 4 bases and the J segment 6 bases; nucleotides outside the gene matches: 3. The CDR3 loop spans 14 amino acids. In germline, CDR1 is LGHDT, CDR2 YNNKEL (reference sequence). The CDR3 region has the DNA TGTGCCAGCAGCCTCCGGGACAGTAATTCACCCCTCCACTTT. Its translation is CASSLRDSNSPLHF.

The genes are TRBV18 and TRBJ2-7; 8 bases align to TRBD1. The germline V gene encodes CDR1 KGHSH and CDR2 LQKENI. The V segment lost 6 bases and the J segment 3 bases; nucleotides outside the gene matches: 4. This CDR3 comprises 13 residues. The CDR3: CASSEGQGYEQYF. CDR3 nucleotide sequence: TGTGCCAGCTCGGAAGGACAGGGCTACGAGCAGTACTTC.

In this sample, this clone turned up a few times. V is TRBV6-6 and J is TRBJ1-6, with 7 bases lining up with TRBD1. This CDR3 spans 15 amino acids. The V gene's germline CDR1 is MNHNY and CDR2 SVGAGI (reference sequence). Trimming at V came to 6 bases and at J to 6 bases, leaving 8 bases not matched to a gene. The CDR3 sequence: CASSTPGQPNSPLHF. The CDR3 region has the DNA TGTGCCAGCAGCACGCCGGGACAGCCTAATTCACCCCTCCACTTT.

This sequence joins TRBV6-5 and TRBJ1-1, with unresolved D. V lost 7 bases to trimming and J lost 0 bases, with 12 bases between them. There are 14 residues in the CDR3. The V gene's germline CDR1 is MNHEY and CDR2 SVGAGI. The CDR3 sequence: CASMIQTMNTEAFF. In DNA form, the CDR3 reads TGTGCCAGCATGATTCAGACTATGAACACTGAAGCTTTCTTT.

The chain joins TRBV7-3 to TRBJ1-6, with D hard to call. Germline lookup yields CDR1 SGHTA and CDR2 FQGTGA. The V gene lost 5 bases and the J gene lost 0 bases, with 11 bases spanning the gap. CDR3 length: 16 residues. The CDR3 DNA reads as TGTGCCAGCAGCCCGCGCGGCCGCTCCTATAATTCACCCCTCCACTTT. Translated, it gives CASSPRGRSYNSPLHF. The variable domain in full, completed from reference TRBV7-3 and TRBJ1-6, reads GAGVSQTPSNKVTEKGKYVELRCDPISGHTALYWYRQSLGQGPEFLIYFQGTGAADDSGLPNDRFFAVRPEGSVSTLKIQRTERGDSAVYLCASSPRGRSYNSPLHFGNGTRLTVT.

CDR3: CASSIAGGLGTEAFF. The CDR3 nucleotides read TGTGCCAGTAGTATAGCGGGAGGGCTCGGGACTGAAGCTTTCTTT. The V call is TRBV19, the J call TRBJ1-1; no firm D call. The germline V gene encodes CDR1 LNHDA and CDR2 SQIVND (reference sequence). CDR3 length: 15 residues. The V and J ends lost 1 base and 5 bases respectively, with 14 bases between them.

The chain joins TRBV6-4 to TRBJ2-5; TRBD2 agrees at 11 bases. The J segment lost 5 bases and the V segment lost 2 bases, leaving 13 bases of the junction unmatched. This CDR3 region has 18 residues. Germline V gene lookup returns CDR1 MRHNA and CDR2 SNTAGT. The CDR3 reads CASSDLRLAGLMVETQYF. CDR3 nucleotides: TGTGCCAGCAGTGACCTACGACTAGCGGGGCTTATGGTGGAGACCCAGTACTTC.

The rearrangement uses TRBV24-1 and TRBJ2-1; 11 nucleotides line up with TRBD2. CDR1 is KGHDR and CDR2 is SFDVKD in the germline V gene. CDR3 length: 15 amino acids. Losses at the gene ends were 5 bases for V and 7 bases for J; bases not matched to a gene: 6. The CDR3 nucleotides read TGTGCCACCAGTGTTCTAGCGGGAGGTAGGAATGAGCAGTTCTTC. This gives the protein CATSVLAGGRNEQFF.

This clone was found a few times. The V gene is TRBV25-1, the J gene TRBJ2-1; TRBD2 matches 15 bases. This CDR3 is 16 amino acids long. CDR1 is MGHDK, CDR2 SYGVNS, per germline. J was trimmed by 7 bases and V by 6 bases; bases with no gene match: 7. The CDR3 is CASSQAGTSGRNEQFF. CDR3 DNA sequence: TGTGCCAGCAGCCAAGCCGGGACTAGCGGGAGGAATGAGCAGTTCTTC. Together with reference TRBV25-1 and TRBJ2-1, the CDR3 gives the full variable domain: EADIYQTPRYLVIGTGKKITLECSQTMGHDKMYWYQQDPGMELHLIHYSYGVNSTEKGDLSSESTVSRIRTEHFPLTLESARPSHTSQYLCASSQAGTSGRNEQFFGPGTRLTVL.

DNA for the CDR3: TGTGCCAGCAGTTTACCCGGGGGGGCCTATGGCTACACCTTC. The encoded protein is CASSLPGGAYGYTF. The chain recombines TRBV28 with TRBJ1-2, with D possibly being TRBD1 (6 bases). The CDR3 runs 14 residues. Trimming cost V 2 bases and J 4 bases, with 11 bases left between them. The germline gives CDR1 MDHEN, CDR2 SYDVKM.

This chain's CDR3 is CASSVDSPQYNEQFF. CDR3 sequence (DNA): TGTGCCAGCAGCGTGGACAGCCCACAATACAATGAGCAGTTCTTC. V gene TRBV6-2 or TRBV6-3 combines with J gene TRBJ2-1; a weak D match, TRBD1 (6 bases). CDR1 MNHEY and CDR2 SVGEGT come from the germline V gene. This CDR3 contains 15 residues. With 6 bases removed from V and 4 bases from J, the gap between germline ends came to 16 bases.

J is TRBJ1-5 and V is TRBV19; D uncertain. Trimming took off 10 bases at V and 4 bases at J, with 11 bases between the two ends. The germline V gene has CDR1 LNHDA and CDR2 SQIVND (reference sequence). The CDR3 sequence is 12 residues long. DNA of the CDR3: TGTGCCACCAAGACGGAGAATCAGCCCCAGCATTTT. Its protein product is CATKTENQPQHF. The entire variable domain, with the rest obtained from reference TRBV19 and TRBJ1-5, is as follows: DGGITQSPKYLFRKEGQNVTLSCEQNLNHDAMYWYRQDPGQGLRLIYYSQIVNDFQKGDIAEGYSVSREKKESFPLTVTSAQKNPTAFYLCATKTENQPQHFGDGTRLSIL.

The chain combines TRBV5-4 with TRBJ2-7, with D tentatively TRBD1 (6 bases). This CDR3 has 16 amino acids. Germline V gene data show CDR1 as SGHNT and CDR2 as YYREEE (reference sequence). V was trimmed by 2 bases and J by 0 bases, leaving 15 bases between them. CDR3 bases: TGTGCCAGCAGCTTTTTCTCCAGGGGCCTCTCCTACGAGCAGTACTTC. This sequence encodes CASSFFSRGLSYEQYF.

This chain joins TRBV19 and TRBJ2-1, with D perhaps TRBD1 (5 bases). V lost 2 bases and J lost 2, with 10 bases in between. The germline gives CDR1 LNHDA, CDR2 SQIVND (reference sequence). The CDR3 runs to 15 residues. CDR3 nucleotide sequence: TGTGCCAGTAGTATACAGGGCTCGGCCTACAATGAGCAGTTCTTC. Residues: CASSIQGSAYNEQFF.

This clone was found once. The CDR3: CAIRITGTADTEAFF. CDR3 DNA: TGTGCCATCAGGATAACCGGGACAGCAGACACTGAAGCTTTCTTT. J is TRBJ1-1 and V is TRBV10-3; 7 nucleotides align to TRBD1. J lost 3 bases, V lost 6 bases, and 10 bases had no gene match. Germline V gene data show CDR1 as ENHRY and CDR2 as SYGVKD. The CDR3 spans 15 residues.

The chain uses TRBV14 and TRBJ1-5; tentatively, D is TRBD1 (6 bases). V lost 1 base, J lost 3 bases, and 19 bases lay in between. This CDR3 has 18 residues. Looked up from germline, CDR1 is SGHDN and CDR2 is FVKESK. This chain's CDR3 is CASSQAPDRRRTNQPQHF. CDR3 DNA: TGTGCCAGCAGCCAAGCCCCGGACAGACGACGGACCAATCAGCCCCAGCATTTT.

The V gene is TRBV28, the J gene TRBJ1-2; 8 bases are shared with TRBD1. Trimming at V came to 5 bases and at J to 6 bases, leaving 8 bases not matched to a gene. The CDR3 spans 14 residues. The germline gives CDR1 MDHEN, CDR2 SYDVKM. The DNA for the CDR3 is TGTGCCAGCAGTCACCTCGGACAGGGTCATGGCTACACCTTC. Translating it yields CASSHLGQGHGYTF.

This rearrangement joins TRBV27 to TRBJ2-7; D unclear. The CDR3 is 14 residues long. Germline values: CDR1 MNHEY, CDR2 SMNVEV (reference sequence). Trimming took 0 bases from V and 2 from J, leaving 8 bases between them. The DNA for the CDR3 is TGTGCCAGCAGTTTATCCGGTCCAACCTACGAGCAGTACTTC. This sequence encodes CASSLSGPTYEQYF.

The J gene is TRBJ2-3, the V gene TRBV27, with 9 nucleotides matching TRBD2. The length of the CDR3 is 17 residues. Trimming took 1 base from V and 4 from J; bases not matched to a gene: 9. Germline V gene lookup returns CDR1 MNHEY and CDR2 SMNVEV (reference sequence). The CDR3 region is CASSLWSSGIPPDTQYF. The DNA for the CDR3 is TGTGCCAGCAGTTTATGGTCTAGCGGGATCCCTCCAGATACGCAGTATTTT.

The gene calls are TRBV6-6 and TRBJ1-2; 7 positions match TRBD1. Germline-derived CDR1 and CDR2 are MNHNY and SVGAGI (reference sequence). The J segment lost 6 bases and the V segment lost 5 bases, leaving 3 bases of the junction unmatched. CDR3 length: 12 amino acids. For the CDR3, the DNA is TGTGCCAGCAGTAGCAGGGGGGATGGCTACACCTTC. Translated: CASSSRGDGYTF.

The chain recombines TRBV9 with TRBJ1-1; possibly TRBD1 for D (6 bases). Trimming removed 3 bases from V and 10 bases from J, with 10 bases in between. The germline CDR1 and CDR2 sequences are SGDLS and YYNGEE. The CDR3 consists of 11 residues. CDR3 coding DNA: TGTGCCAGCAGCGACAGGGATGCAGCTTTCTTT. Protein product: CASSDRDAAFF.

This rearrangement joins TRBV20-1 to TRBJ1-1; tentatively, D is TRBD1 (5 bases). Germline CDR1 is DFQATT and CDR2 is SNEGSKA (reference sequence). Trimming pared 5 bases from V and 7 bases from J, leaving 11 bases between. This CDR3 region has 11 residues. CDR3 protein: CSARKGFEAFF. The CDR3 DNA sequence: TGCAGTGCTCGTAAGGGGTTTGAAGCTTTCTTT.

V is TRBV18 and J is TRBJ1-3; D uncertain. CDR3 size: 16 residues. Looked up from germline, CDR1 is KGHSH and CDR2 is LQKENI. Trimming took 4 bases from V and 4 from J, leaving 17 bases between them. The CDR3 DNA follows: TGTGCCAGCTCACTCACCGAGACAAGCATCGGAAACACCATATATTTT. This gives the protein CASSLTETSIGNTIYF.

The CDR3 DNA sequence: TGTGCCAGCAGTTACAGGGGGCCGAACACCGGGGAGCTGTTTTTT. It codes for CASSYRGPNTGELFF. The chain employs TRBV6-5 and TRBJ2-2; 7 bases are shared with TRBD1. The V gene end was trimmed by 2 bases and the J gene end by 0 bases; junction bases not matched to a gene: 0. The CDR3 covers 15 residues. Germline CDR1 and CDR2: MNHEY and SVGAGI.

The chain links TRBV18 to TRBJ2-1; 10 bases match TRBD1. The J segment lost 4 bases and the V segment lost 3 bases, leaving 3 bases of the junction unmatched. CDR3 length: 15 amino acids. Germline loops: CDR1 KGHSH, CDR2 LQKENI. CDR3 sequence (DNA): TGTGCCAGCTCACCGACAGGGGGCGCTTACAATGAGCAGTTCTTC. This sequence encodes CASSPTGGAYNEQFF. The full variable domain, in which reference TRBV18 and TRBJ2-1 provide the parts outside the CDR3, is NAGVMQNPRHLVRRRGQEARLRCSPMKGHSHVYWYRQLPEEGLKFMVYLQKENIIDESGMPKERFSAEFPKEGPSILRIQQVVRGDSAAYFCASSPTGGAYNEQFFGPGTRLTVL.

The J gene is TRBJ2-3, the V gene TRBV2; 10 bases are shared with TRBD2. This CDR3 is built from 16 residues. The ends lost 3 bases at V and 4 bases at J; junction bases unmatched: 7. Germline CDR1 is SNHLY and CDR2 is FYNNEI. CDR3 bases: TGTGCCAGCAGTGATTTGGGGCTAGCGGGGGCAGATACGCAGTATTTT. Its translation is CASSDLGLAGADTQYF.

The rearrangement links TRBV5-1 to TRBJ1-1, with D unresolved. Trimming took 2 bases from V and 5 from J, leaving 19 bases between them. This CDR3 has 16 amino acids. Germline V gene data show CDR1 as SGHRS and CDR2 as YFSETQ. The CDR3 DNA reads TGCGCCAGCAGCTTAGGGAGAAGAAACGGAGTTACTGAAGCTTTCTTT. Encoded protein: CASSLGRRNGVTEAFF.